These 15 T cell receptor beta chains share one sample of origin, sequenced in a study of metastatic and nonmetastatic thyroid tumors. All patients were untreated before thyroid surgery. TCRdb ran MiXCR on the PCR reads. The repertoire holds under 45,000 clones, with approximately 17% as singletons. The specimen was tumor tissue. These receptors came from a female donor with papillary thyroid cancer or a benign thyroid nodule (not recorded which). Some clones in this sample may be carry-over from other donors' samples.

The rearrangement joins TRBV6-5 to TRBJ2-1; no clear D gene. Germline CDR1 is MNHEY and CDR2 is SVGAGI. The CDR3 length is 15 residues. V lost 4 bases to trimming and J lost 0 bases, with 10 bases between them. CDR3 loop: CASSFLKSSYNEQFF. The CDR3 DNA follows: TGTGCCAGCAGTTTCTTGAAGAGCTCCTACAATGAGCAGTTCTTC.

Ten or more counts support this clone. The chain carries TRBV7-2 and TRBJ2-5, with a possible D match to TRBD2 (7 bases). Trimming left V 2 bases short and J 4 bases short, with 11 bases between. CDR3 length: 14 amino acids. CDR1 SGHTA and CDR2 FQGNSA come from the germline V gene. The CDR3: CASSLRGARETQYF. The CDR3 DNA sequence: TGTGCCAGCAGCTTACGGGGGGCGCGAGAGACCCAGTACTTC.

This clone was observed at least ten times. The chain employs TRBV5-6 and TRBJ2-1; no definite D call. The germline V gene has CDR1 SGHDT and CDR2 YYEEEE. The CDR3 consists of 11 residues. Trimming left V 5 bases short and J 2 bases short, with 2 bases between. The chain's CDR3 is CASSTYNEQFF. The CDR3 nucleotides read TGTGCCAGCAGTACCTACAATGAGCAGTTCTTC.

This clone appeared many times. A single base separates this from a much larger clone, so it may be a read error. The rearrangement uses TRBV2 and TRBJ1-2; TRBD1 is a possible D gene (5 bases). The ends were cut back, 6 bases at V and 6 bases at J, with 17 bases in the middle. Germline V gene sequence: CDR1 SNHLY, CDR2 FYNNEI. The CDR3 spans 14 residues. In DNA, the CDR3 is TGTGCCAGCAGCGGGGACGGGGGAGACGATGGCTACACCTTC. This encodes CASSGDGGDDGYTF. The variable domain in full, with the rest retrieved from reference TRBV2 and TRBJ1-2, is EPEVTQTPSHQVTQMGQEVILRCVPISNHLYFYWYRQILGQKVEFLVSFYNNEISEKSEIFDDQFSVERPDGSNFTLKIRSTKLEDSAMYFCASSGDGGDDGYTFGSGTRLTVV.

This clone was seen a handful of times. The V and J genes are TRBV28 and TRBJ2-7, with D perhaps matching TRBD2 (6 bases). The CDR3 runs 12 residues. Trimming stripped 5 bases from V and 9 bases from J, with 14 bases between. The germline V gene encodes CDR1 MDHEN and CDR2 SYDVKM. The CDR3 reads CASSPPVGGQYF. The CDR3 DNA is TGTGCCAGCAGTCCCCCCGTGGGGGGGCAGTACTTC.

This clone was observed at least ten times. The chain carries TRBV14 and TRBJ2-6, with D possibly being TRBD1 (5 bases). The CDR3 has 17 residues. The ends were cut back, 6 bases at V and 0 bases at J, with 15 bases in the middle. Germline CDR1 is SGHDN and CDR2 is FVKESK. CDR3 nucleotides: TGTGCCAGCAGTCGTCCGGACAAGAGCTCTGGGGCCAACGTCCTGACTTTC. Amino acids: CASSRPDKSSGANVLTF.

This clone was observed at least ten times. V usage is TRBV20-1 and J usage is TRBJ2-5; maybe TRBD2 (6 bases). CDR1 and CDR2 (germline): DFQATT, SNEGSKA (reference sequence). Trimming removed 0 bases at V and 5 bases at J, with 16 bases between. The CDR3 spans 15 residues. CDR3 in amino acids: CSARDPYGGEETQYF. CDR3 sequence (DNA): TGCAGTGCTAGAGATCCTTACGGGGGAGAGGAGACCCAGTACTTC.

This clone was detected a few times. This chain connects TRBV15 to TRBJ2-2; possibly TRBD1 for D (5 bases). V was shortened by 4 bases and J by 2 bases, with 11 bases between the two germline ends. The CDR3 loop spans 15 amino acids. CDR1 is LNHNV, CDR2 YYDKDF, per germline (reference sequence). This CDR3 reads CATSTSDSNTGELFF. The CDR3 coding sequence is TGTGCCACCAGCACCTCCGACAGCAACACCGGGGAGCTGTTTTTT.

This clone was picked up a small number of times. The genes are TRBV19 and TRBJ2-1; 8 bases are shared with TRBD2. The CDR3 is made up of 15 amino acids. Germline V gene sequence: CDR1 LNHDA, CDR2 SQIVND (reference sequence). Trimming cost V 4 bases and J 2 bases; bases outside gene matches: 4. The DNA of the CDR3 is TGTGCCAGTAGTACAGCGGGAGCGACCTACAATGAGCAGTTCTTC. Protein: CASSTAGATYNEQFF. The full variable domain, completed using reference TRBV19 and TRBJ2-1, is DGGITQSPKYLFRKEGQNVTLSCEQNLNHDAMYWYRQDPGQGLRLIYYSQIVNDFQKGDIAEGYSVSREKKESFPLTVTSAQKNPTAFYLCASSTAGATYNEQFFGPGTRLTVL.

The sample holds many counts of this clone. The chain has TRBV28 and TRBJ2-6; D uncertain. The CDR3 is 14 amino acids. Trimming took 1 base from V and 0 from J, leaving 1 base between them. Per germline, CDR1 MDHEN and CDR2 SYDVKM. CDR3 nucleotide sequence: TGTGCCAGCAGTTTATACTCTGGGGCCAACGTCCTGACTTTC. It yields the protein CASSLYSGANVLTF.

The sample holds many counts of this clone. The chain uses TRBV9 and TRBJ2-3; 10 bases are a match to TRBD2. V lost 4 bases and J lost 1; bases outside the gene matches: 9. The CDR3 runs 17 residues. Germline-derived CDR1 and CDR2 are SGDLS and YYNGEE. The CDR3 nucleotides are TGTGCCAGCAGCCCCCTCGGGCTAGCGGGGGGCACAGATACGCAGTATTTT. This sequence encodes CASSPLGLAGGTDTQYF.

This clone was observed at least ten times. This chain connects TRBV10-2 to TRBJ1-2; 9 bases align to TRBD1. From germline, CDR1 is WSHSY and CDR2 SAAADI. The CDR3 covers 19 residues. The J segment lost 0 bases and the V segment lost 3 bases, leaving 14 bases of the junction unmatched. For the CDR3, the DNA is TGCGCCAGCAGTGATCTCGACCCGGGACAGGGACAAGCTAACTATGGCTACACCTTC. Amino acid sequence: CASSDLDPGQGQANYGYTF.

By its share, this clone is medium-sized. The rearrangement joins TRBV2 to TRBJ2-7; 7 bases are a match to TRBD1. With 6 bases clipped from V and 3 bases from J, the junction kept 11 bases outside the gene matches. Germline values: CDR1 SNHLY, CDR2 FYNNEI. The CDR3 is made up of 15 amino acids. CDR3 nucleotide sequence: TGTGCCAGCAGCGGCACCAGGGGGATCGGCTACGAGCAGTACTTC. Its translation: CASSGTRGIGYEQYF. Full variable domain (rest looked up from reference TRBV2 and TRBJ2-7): EPEVTQTPSHQVTQMGQEVILRCVPISNHLYFYWYRQILGQKVEFLVSFYNNEISEKSEIFDDQFSVERPDGSNFTLKIRSTKLEDSAMYFCASSGTRGIGYEQYFGPGTRLTVT.

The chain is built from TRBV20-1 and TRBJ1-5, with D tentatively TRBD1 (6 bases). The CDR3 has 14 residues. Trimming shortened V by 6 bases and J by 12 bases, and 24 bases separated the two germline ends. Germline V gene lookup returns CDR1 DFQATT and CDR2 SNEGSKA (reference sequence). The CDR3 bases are TGCAGTGCCCGCACAGGGTACGAAGATCAGGGCCAGCATTTT. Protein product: CSARTGYEDQGQHF.

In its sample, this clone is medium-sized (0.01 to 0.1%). CDR3 region: CATSSGTGPYEQYF. DNA for the CDR3: TGTGCCACTAGTTCCGGGACAGGACCCTACGAGCAGTACTTC. This sequence joins TRBV6-1 and TRBJ2-7; 8 positions agree with TRBD1. V dropped 10 bases and J dropped 2; count of bases not matched to a gene: 10. The CDR3 is 14 residues long. Germline CDR1 and CDR2: MNHNS and SASEGT.